This T cell receptor beta chain appears in the sequencing data of a study of blood T cell repertoires in COVID-19. Whole-study context: The United States, Italy and Spain were the sources of the acute and convalescent COVID-19 samples. T cells, B-cell-depleted T cells, or PBMCs provided the cDNA or gDNA that served as material.

This CDR3 comprises 13 residues. Per the germline V gene, CDR1 is LNHDA and CDR2 is SQIVND (reference sequence). Trimming pared 4 bases from V and 3 bases from J, leaving 9 bases between. Per the study methods: Amplifying reference gene primers gave estimates of nucleated cell counts. Measured with immunoSEQ multiplex PCR; TCRdb has only the in-frame clones, and not every one. That table supplies the V and J calls and clone size; D and trimming were determined from the DNA. The sample carries roughly 39,000 clones, around 83% recorded once. This clone appeared once. The source is a man in his 60s with acute or convalescent COVID-19. The chain couples TRBV19 to TRBJ1-2; no clear D gene. Sequenced input: peripheral blood. In nucleotides, the CDR3 is TGTGCCAGTAGTACTCGACTGGACTATGGCTACACCTTC. It translates to CASSTRLDYGYTF.